These 6 T cell receptor beta chains share one sample of origin, sequenced in a study of cytotoxic CD8 clonotypes in ibrutinib-treated CLL. The method was immunoSEQ multiplex PCR; TCRdb's version includes in-frame clones alone and lacks a portion of them. The sample includes nearly 300,000 clones, approximately 76% of them seen just once. Material: PBMCs, obtained at disease progression, from a patient treated with ibrutinib. The receptors shown here come from a human donor with chronic lymphocytic leukemia.

J is TRBJ2-5 and V is TRBV5-4; TRBD2 matches 7 bases. Germline-derived CDR1 and CDR2 are SGHNT and YYREEE (reference sequence). The junction had 5 bases not matched to a gene; V was cut back by 7 bases and J by 2 bases. This CDR3 comprises 13 residues. In nucleotides, the CDR3 is TGTGCCAGCCGCGTGGGGGGGCAAGAGACCCAGTACTTC. Translating it yields CASRVGGQETQYF.

The chain recombines TRBV6-6 with TRBJ2-7; 10 positions match TRBD1. The CDR3 length is 15 residues. After removal of 0 bases from V and 5 bases from J, the junction contained 4 bases not matched to a gene. Per germline, CDR1 MNHNY and CDR2 SVGAGI (reference sequence). The CDR3 here is CASSYSGTGVHEQYF. The CDR3 DNA reads as TGTGCCAGCAGTTACTCCGGGACAGGGGTCCACGAGCAGTACTTC.

This chain joins TRBV6-5 and TRBJ1-2, with D tentatively TRBD1 (5 bases). The germline V gene has CDR1 MNHEY and CDR2 SVGAGI. This CDR3 contains 13 residues. The ends were cut back, 6 bases at V and 7 bases at J, with 15 bases in the middle. The CDR3 sequence: CASSHLLGGGYTF. The CDR3 coding sequence is TGTGCCAGCAGCCATCTCCTCGGGGGTGGCTACACCTTC.

The CDR3 loop reads CSATPRGRTDTQYF. The CDR3 nucleotides read TGCAGCGCCACCCCCAGGGGGCGCACAGATACGCAGTATTTT. The gene calls are TRBV29-1 and TRBJ2-3; 8 nucleotides line up with TRBD1. The germline V gene has CDR1 SQVTM and CDR2 ANQGSEA. The CDR3 is 14 residues long. After removal of 7 bases from V and 1 base from J, the junction contained 7 bases not matched to a gene.

As DNA, the CDR3 is TGTGCCAGCAGCTTATTCGCGACCTCCTACGAGCAGTACTTC. Translating it yields CASSLFATSYEQYF. The gene calls are TRBV7-8 and TRBJ2-7; D unresolved. This CDR3 region has 14 residues. Per germline, CDR1 SGHVS and CDR2 FQNEAQ. V lost 2 bases and J 0 bases, leaving 8 bases between the germline ends.

The chain couples TRBV5-1 to TRBJ2-3, with 11 bases fitting TRBD2. This CDR3 is 16 amino acids long. Trimming at V came to 2 bases and at J to 3 bases, leaving 5 bases not matched to a gene. Germline CDR1 reads SGHRS; CDR2 reads YFSETQ. DNA for the CDR3: TGCGCCAGCAGCTTTTCTAGCGGGGGGTATACAGATACGCAGTATTTT. Translating it yields CASSFSSGGYTDTQYF.